This record looks at one T cell receptor beta chain sequence and its context. Antigen unknown. This record belongs to a study of CD8 T cells in Susac syndrome. Study outcomes and limitations: Acknowledgment was made by the study that its TCR sequencing and HLA analysis involved a relatively small number of individuals.

Isolation of CD8+ and CD4+ T cells was performed negatively, whereas enrichment of TEMRA cells was done by FACS. Germline V gene data show CDR1 as MNHEY and CDR2 as SVGAGI. The ends were cut back, 5 bases at V and 8 bases at J, with 9 bases in the middle. This CDR3 has 11 residues. Random hexamers primed reverse transcription of about 0.45 to 1 ug RNA. TCR beta CDR3 was amplified by immunoSEQ covering 54 Vbeta and 13 Jbeta. Using its own MiXCR run on the immunoSEQ multiplex PCR reads, TCRdb lists one record per CDR3 protein. The sample lists fewer than 150,000 distinct CDR3 sequences, around 91% occurring once.

Sequencing was carried out using CD8+ T cells from PBMCs. The rearrangement joins TRBV6-5 to TRBJ1-2; D not resolved. This clonotype was sampled from a human donor with multiple sclerosis. CDR3 sequence (DNA): TGTGCCAGCAGTGAAGGGCACGGCTACACCTTC. This encodes CASSEGHGYTF.